This entry is about one TCR beta chain. Repertoires were generated with immunoSEQ multiplex PCR, while TCRdb's copy carries only in-frame clones and drops some. The table has about 50,000 clones, about 90% seen once. This sample was included in a study of blood T cell repertoires in COVID-19. The V and J ends lost 8 bases and 0 bases respectively, with 10 bases between them. Germline CDR1 MDHEN, CDR2 SYDVKM. The length of the CDR3 is 14 residues. The chain has TRBV28 and TRBJ2-2, with D uncertain. The receptor was derived from a human donor in a cohort sampled during active COVID-19. The sequenced sample was peripheral blood. DNA of the CDR3: TGTGCCAGCGGCACATATGCGAACACCGGGGAGCTGTTTTTT. Translated, it gives CASGTYANTGELFF.